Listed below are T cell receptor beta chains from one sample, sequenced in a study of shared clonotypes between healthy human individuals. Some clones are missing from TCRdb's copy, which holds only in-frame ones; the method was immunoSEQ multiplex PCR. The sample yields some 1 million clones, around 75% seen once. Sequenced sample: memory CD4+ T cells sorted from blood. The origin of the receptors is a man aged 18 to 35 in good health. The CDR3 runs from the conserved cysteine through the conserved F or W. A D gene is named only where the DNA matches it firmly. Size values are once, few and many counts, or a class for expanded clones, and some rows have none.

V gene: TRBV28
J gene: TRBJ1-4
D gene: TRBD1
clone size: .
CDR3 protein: CASSAPDRANEKLFF
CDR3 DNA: TGTGCCAGCAGTGCCCCGGACAGGGCGAATGAAAAACTGTTTTTT

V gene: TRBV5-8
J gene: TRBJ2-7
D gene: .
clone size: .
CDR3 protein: CASSPYRDREQYF
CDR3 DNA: TGTGCCAGCAGCCCGTACCGAGATCGCGAGCAGTACTTC

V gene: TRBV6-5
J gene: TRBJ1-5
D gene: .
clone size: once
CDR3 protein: CASSYRGINQPQHF
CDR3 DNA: TGTGCCAGCAGTTACAGGGGGATTAATCAGCCCCAGCATTTT

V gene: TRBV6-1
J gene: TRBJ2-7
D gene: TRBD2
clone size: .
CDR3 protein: CASTWLSSGGYEQYF
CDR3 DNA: TGTGCCAGCACCTGGCTGAGTAGCGGGGGGTACGAGCAGTACTTC

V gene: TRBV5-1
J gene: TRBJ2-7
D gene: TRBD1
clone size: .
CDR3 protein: CASSPTPPGGNEQYF
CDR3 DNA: TGCGCCAGCAGCCCTACCCCCCCAGGGGGAAACGAGCAGTACTTC

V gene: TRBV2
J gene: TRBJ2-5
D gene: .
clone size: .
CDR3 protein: CASSQYLKNEETQYF
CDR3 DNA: TGTGCCAGCAGCCAATACCTGAAGAATGAAGAGACCCAGTACTTC

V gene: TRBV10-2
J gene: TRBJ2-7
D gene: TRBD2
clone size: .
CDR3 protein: CASRTSGILTHYEQYF
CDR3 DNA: TGCGCCAGCAGGACTAGCGGGATTCTAACCCACTACGAGCAGTACTTC

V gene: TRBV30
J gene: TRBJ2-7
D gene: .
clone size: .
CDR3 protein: CAWGSNEQYF
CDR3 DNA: TGTGCCTGGGGGAGCAACGAGCAGTACTTC

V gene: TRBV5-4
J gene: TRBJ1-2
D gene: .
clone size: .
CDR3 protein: CASSLVAGRSGYTF
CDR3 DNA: TGTGCCAGCAGCTTGGTGGCAGGGAGAAGTGGCTACACCTTC

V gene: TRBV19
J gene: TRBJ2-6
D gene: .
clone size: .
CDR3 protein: CASSIWLQFSGANVLTF
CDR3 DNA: TGTGCCAGTAGTATCTGGCTCCAGTTCTCTGGGGCCAACGTCCTGACTTTC

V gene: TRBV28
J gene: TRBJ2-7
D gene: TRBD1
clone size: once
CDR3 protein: CASRGQGSTYEQYF
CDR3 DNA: TGTGCCAGCAGGGGACAGGGGTCCACCTACGAGCAGTACTTC

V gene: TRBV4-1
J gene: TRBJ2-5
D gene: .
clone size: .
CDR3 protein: CASSQDLALLYF
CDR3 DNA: TGCGCCAGCAGCCAAGATTTAGCACTTTTGTACTTC

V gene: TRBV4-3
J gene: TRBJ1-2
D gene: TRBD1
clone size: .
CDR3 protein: CASSQETGQVYGYTF
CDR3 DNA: TGCGCCAGCAGCCAAGAGACAGGACAGGTCTATGGCTACACCTTC

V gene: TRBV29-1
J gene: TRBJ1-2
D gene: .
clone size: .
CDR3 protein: CSVTRGYGYTF
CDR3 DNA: TGCAGCGTCACCCGGGGCTATGGCTACACCTTC

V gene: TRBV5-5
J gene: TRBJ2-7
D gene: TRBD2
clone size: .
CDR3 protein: CASSRTGTSGYEQYF
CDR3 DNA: TGTGCCAGCAGCAGGACCGGGACTAGCGGCTACGAGCAGTACTTC

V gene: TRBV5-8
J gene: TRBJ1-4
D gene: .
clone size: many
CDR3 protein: CASSRATNEKLFF
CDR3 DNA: TGTGCCAGCAGTCGGGCAACTAATGAAAAACTGTTTTTT

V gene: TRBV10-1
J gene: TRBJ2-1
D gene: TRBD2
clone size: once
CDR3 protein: CASRAGTSGRNEQFF
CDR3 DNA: TGCGCCAGCAGGGCCGGGACTAGCGGGAGAAATGAGCAGTTCTTC

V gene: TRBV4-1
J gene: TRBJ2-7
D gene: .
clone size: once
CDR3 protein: CASSPRDNSYEQYF
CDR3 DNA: TGCGCCAGCAGCCCCCGGGACAACTCCTACGAGCAGTACTTC

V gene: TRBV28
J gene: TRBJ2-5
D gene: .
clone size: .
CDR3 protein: CASSLFGRETQYF
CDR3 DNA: TGTGCCAGCAGTTTATTCGGGAGAGAGACCCAGTACTTC

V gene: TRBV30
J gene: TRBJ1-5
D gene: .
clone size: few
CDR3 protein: CAWSKEVNQPQHF
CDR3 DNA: TGTGCCTGGAGTAAGGAGGTCAATCAGCCCCAGCATTTT

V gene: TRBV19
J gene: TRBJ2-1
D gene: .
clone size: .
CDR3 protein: CASSAANRLYNEQFF
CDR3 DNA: TGTGCCAGTAGTGCCGCTAATCGGCTCTACAATGAGCAGTTCTTC

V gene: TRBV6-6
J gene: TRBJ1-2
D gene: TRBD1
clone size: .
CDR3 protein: CASRGRDRDGNYGYTF
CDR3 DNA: TGTGCCAGCAGGGGACGGGACAGGGACGGTAACTATGGCTACACCTTC

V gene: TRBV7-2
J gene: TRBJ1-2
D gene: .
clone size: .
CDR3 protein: CASRPTLIDLDGYTF
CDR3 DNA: TGTGCCAGCAGACCTACATTGATAGATCTGGATGGCTACACCTTC

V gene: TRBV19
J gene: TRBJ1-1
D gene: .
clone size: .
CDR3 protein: CASSIGSWGPYTNTEAFF
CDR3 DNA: TGTGCCAGTAGTATAGGCTCGTGGGGTCCTTACACAAACACTGAAGCTTTCTTT

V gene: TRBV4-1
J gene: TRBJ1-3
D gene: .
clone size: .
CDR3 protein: CASSQGGVDENTIYF
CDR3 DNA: TGCGCCAGCAGCCAAGGAGGGGTAGACGAAAACACCATATATTTT

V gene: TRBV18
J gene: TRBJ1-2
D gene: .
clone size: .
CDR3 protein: CASSPGRGSNYGYTF
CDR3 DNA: TGTGCCAGCTCACCAGGGAGGGGGAGTAACTATGGCTACACCTTC

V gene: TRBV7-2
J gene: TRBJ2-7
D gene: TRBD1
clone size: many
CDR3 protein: CASSLSWAGQGARPYF
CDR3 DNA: TGTGCCAGCAGCTTGAGTTGGGCGGGACAGGGGGCGCGTCCGTACTTC